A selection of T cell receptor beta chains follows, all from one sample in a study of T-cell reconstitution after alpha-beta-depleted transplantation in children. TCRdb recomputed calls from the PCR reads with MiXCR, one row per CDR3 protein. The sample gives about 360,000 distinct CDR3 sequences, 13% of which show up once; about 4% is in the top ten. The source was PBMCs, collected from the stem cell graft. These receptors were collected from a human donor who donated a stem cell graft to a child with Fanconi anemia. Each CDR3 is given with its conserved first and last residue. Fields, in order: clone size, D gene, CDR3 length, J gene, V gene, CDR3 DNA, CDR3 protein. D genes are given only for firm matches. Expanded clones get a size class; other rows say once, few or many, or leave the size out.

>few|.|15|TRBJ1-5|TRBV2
TGTGCCAGCACCCCCGGAAGAGGTGAGAATCAGCCCCAGCATTTT
CASTPGRGENQPQHF
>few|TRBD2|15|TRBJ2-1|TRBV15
TGTGCCACCGGGACTAGCGGGGGGGCCTACAATGAGCAGTTCTTC
CATGTSGGAYNEQFF
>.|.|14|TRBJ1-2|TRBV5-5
TGTGCCAGCAGCTCCCGGGGTCTCCTCTTCGGCTACACCTTC
CASSSRGLLFGYTF
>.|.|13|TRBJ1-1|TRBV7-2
TGTGCCAGCAGCTGGAGCACGGACACTGAAGCTTTCTTT
CASSWSTDTEAFF
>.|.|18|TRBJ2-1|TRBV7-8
TGTGCCAGCACCGAGGGGGGACAGTACTCAATTATGTACAATGAGCAGTTCTTC
CASTEGGQYSIMYNEQFF
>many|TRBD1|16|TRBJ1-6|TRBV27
TGTGCCAGCAGCAGGGGGCCAAGCTCCTATAATTCACCCCTCCACTTT
CASSRGPSSYNSPLHF
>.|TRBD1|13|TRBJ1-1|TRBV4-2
TGTGCCAGCAGCCCGGGGACAGTCCCCTGGGCTTTCTTT
CASSPGTVPWAFF
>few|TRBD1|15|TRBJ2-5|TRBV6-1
TGTGCCAGCAACGCCCATGGGGACAGGGGGCGAACCCAGTACTTC
CASNAHGDRGRTQYF
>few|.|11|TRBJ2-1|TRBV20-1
TGCAGTGCTAAAGGGAACAATGAGCAGTTCTTC
CSAKGNNEQFF
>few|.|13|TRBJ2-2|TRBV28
TGTGCCAGCAGTATACAGGACACCGGGGAGCTGTTTTTT
CASSIQDTGELFF
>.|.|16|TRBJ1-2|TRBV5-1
TGCGCCAGCAGCTTGATTGTCAGGGGCGGTAACTATGGCTACACCTTC
CASSLIVRGGNYGYTF
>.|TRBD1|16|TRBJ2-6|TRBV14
TGTGCCAGCACCCTGGGACAGGGGGCTGGGGCCAACGTCCTGACTTTC
CASTLGQGAGANVLTF
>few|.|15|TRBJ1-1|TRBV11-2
TGTGCCAGCAGCTTAGGACTGTTTGTCGGCACTGAAGCTTTCTTT
CASSLGLFVGTEAFF
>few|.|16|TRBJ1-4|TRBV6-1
TGTGCCAGCAGACTCCACGGACTGGCGAGAAATGAAAAACTGTTTTTT
CASRLHGLARNEKLFF
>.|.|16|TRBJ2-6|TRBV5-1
TGCGCCAGCACCCTAAGAACGGGTATCGGGGCCAACGTCCTGACTTTC
CASTLRTGIGANVLTF
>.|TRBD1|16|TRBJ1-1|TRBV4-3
TGCGCCAGCAGCCAAGTCACAGGACAGGGGCGGGATGAAGCTTTCTTT
CASSQVTGQGRDEAFF
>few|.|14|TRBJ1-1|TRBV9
TGTGCCAGCACCTTGGGCACTATGAACACTGAAGCTTTCTTT
CASTLGTMNTEAFF
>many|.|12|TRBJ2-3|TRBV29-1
TGCAGCGGCCGGGCTCAGGCAGATACGCAGTATTTT
CSGRAQADTQYF
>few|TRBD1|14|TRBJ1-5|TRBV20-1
TGCAGTGCTTCATCGACAGGGCTCCCTCAGCCCCAGCATTTT
CSASSTGLPQPQHF
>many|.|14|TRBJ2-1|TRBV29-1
TGCAGCGTTTTCCCCGGGCAGGCAGGGGCACCGCAGTTCTTC
CSVFPGQAGAPQFF
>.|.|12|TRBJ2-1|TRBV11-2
TGTGCCAGCAGCTTCGGCAGTGGAGAGCAGTTCTTC
CASSFGSGEQFF
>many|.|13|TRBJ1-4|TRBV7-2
TGTGCCAGCAGCTTAGAACCCAATGAAAAACTGTTTTTT
CASSLEPNEKLFF
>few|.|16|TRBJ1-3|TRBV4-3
TGCGCCAGCAGCCACGCGGACACAAACTCTGGAAACACCATATATTTT
CASSHADTNSGNTIYF
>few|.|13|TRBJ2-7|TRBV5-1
TGCGCCAGCAGCTCTCCACCCAGCTACGAGCAGTACTTC
CASSSPPSYEQYF
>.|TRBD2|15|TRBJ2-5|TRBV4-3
TGCGCCAGCAGCCAAGGCGCTAGCGGGGCGGAGACCCAGTACTTC
CASSQGASGAETQYF
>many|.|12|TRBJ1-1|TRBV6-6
TGTGCCAGCAGTAGGGTGGACACTGAAGCTTTCTTT
CASSRVDTEAFF
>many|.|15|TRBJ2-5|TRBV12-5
TGTGCTAGTGGACCAGGGAAGGGGTTCCAAGAGACCCAGTACTTC
CASGPGKGFQETQYF
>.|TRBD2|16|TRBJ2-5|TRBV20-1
TGCAGTGCTAGCCCTGGACTAGCGGGGGGCAGGGGGACCCAGTACTTC
CSASPGLAGGRGTQYF
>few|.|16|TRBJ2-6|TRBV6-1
TGTGCCAGCAGTGAAGCGATTCTCTCTGGGGCCAACGTCCTGACTTTC
CASSEAILSGANVLTF
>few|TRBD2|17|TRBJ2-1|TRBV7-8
TGTGCCAGCAGCCAGACCGAGCGGGGGGGCTCCTACAATGAGCAGTTCTTC
CASSQTERGGSYNEQFF
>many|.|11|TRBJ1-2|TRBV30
TGTGCCTGGATGGGCGACTATGGCTACACCTTC
CAWMGDYGYTF
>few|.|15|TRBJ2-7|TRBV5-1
TGCGCCAGCAGCTTGGCAAGAGGACTCGCCTACGAGCAGTACTTC
CASSLARGLAYEQYF
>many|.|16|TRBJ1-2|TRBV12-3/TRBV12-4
TGTGCCAGCAGTTTAGGGTCGGCAGGGGCTAACTATGGCTACACCTTC
CASSLGSAGANYGYTF
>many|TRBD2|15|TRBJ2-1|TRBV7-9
TGTGCCAGCAGCTTCGGACTAGCGGGACCTAATGAGCAGTTCTTC
CASSFGLAGPNEQFF
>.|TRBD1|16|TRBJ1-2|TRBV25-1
TGTGCCAGCAGTGAATCCCCCGACAGGGCCTTCTATGGCTACACCTTC
CASSESPDRAFYGYTF
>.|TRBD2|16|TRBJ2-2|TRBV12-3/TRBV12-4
TGTGCCAGCAGTTTTAGCACTAGCGGGGGTCCCGGGGAGCTGTTTTTT
CASSFSTSGGPGELFF
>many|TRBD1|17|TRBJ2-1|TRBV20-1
TGCAGTGCTAGCCCCGGGACAGGGGGCTTCTCCTACAATGAGCAGTTCTTC
CSASPGTGGFSYNEQFF
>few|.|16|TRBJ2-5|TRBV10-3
TGTGCCATCAGTGAGTCCGGGGGAAGTCGGCAAGAGACCCAGTACTTC
CAISESGGSRQETQYF
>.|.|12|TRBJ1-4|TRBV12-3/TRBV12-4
TGTGCCAGCAAACGAACTAATGAAAAACTGTTTTTT
CASKRTNEKLFF
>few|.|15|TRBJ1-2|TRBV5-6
TGTGCCAGCAACCGGCGGGCGGGGCCTAACTATGGCTACACCTTC
CASNRRAGPNYGYTF
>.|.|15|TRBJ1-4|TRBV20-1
TGCAGTGTCTCTCCCTCGACAGGCGCTAATGAAAAACTGTTTTTT
CSVSPSTGANEKLFF
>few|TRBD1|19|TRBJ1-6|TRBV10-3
TGTGCCATCAGAAAAGGACCGGGACAGGGGAGCTCCTATAATTCACCCCTCCACTTT
CAIRKGPGQGSSYNSPLHF
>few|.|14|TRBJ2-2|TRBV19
TGTGCCAGTAGCGGGAGCGGCAGCACCGGGGAGCTGTTTTTT
CASSGSGSTGELFF
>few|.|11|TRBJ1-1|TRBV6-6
TGTGCCAGCAAGGAGAGGGATCGAGCTTTCTTT
CASKERDRAFF
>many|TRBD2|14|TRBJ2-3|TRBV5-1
TGCGCCAGCAGCTTTAGCGGGGGGCCAGATACGCAGTATTTT
CASSFSGGPDTQYF
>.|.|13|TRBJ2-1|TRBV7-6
TGTGCCAGCAGCTTCGGAGGTACCGGCAAGCAGTTCTTC
CASSFGGTGKQFF
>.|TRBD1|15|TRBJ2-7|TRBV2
TGTGCCAGCAGCGAGCTTCCGTACCGGGACAGCGAGCAGTACTTC
CASSELPYRDSEQYF
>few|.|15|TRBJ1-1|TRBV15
TGTGCCACCAGCAGATCTCGGACAGTGAACACTGAAGCTTTCTTT
CATSRSRTVNTEAFF